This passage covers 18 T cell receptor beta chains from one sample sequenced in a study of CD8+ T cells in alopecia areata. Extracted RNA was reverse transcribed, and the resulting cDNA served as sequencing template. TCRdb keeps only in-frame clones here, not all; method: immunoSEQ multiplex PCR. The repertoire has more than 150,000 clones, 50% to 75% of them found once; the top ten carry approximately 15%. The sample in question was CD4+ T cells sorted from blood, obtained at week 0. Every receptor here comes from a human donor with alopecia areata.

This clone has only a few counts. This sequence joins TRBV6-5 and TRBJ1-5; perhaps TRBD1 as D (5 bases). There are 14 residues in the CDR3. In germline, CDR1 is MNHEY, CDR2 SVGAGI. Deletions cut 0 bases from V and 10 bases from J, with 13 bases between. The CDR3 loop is CASSYSQGGFPQHF. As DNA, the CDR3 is TGTGCCAGCAGTTACTCCCAGGGTGGATTCCCCCAGCATTTT.

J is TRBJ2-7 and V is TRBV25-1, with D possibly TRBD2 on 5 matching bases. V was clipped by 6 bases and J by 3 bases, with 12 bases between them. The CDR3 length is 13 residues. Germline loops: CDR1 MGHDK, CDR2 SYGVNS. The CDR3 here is CASRADVLYEQYF. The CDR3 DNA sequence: TGTGCCAGCAGAGCGGACGTCCTCTACGAGCAGTACTTC.

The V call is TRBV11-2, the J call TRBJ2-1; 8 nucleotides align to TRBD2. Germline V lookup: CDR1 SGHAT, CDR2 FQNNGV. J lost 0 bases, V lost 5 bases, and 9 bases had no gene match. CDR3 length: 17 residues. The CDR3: CASSARGGPASYNEQFF. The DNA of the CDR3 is TGTGCCAGCAGCGCGCGCGGGGGGCCCGCCTCCTACAATGAGCAGTTCTTC.

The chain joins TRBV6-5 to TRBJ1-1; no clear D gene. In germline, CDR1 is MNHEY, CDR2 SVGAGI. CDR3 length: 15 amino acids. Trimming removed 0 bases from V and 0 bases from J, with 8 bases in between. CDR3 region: CASSYSETLNTEAFF. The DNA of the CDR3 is TGTGCCAGCAGTTACTCGGAGACTTTGAACACTGAAGCTTTCTTT.

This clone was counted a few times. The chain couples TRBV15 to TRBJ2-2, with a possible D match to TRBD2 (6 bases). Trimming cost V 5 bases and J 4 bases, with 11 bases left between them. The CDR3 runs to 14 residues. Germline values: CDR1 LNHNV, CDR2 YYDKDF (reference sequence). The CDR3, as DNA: TGTGCCACCAGCGGGGGGACCTCCACCGGGGAGCTGTTTTTT. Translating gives CATSGGTSTGELFF.

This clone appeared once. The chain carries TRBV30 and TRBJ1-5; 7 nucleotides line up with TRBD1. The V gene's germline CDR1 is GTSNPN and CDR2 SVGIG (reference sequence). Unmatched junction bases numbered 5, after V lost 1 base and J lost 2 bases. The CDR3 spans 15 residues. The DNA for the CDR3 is TGTGCCTGGAGTGGCCACAGGGGAGGCAATCAGCCCCAGCATTTT. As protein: CAWSGHRGGNQPQHF.

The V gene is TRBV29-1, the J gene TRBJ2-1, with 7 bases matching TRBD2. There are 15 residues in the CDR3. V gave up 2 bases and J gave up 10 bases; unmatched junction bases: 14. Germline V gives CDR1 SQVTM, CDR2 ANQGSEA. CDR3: CSVEREGPRETEQFF. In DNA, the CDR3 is TGCAGCGTTGAAAGGGAGGGACCCAGGGAAACCGAGCAGTTCTTC.

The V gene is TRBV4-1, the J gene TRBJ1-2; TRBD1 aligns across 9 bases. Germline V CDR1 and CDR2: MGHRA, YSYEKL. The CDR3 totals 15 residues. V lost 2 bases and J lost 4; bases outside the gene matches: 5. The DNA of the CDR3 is TGCGCCAGCAGCCAACGACAGGGGGGGACCTATGGCTACACCTTC. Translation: CASSQRQGGTYGYTF.

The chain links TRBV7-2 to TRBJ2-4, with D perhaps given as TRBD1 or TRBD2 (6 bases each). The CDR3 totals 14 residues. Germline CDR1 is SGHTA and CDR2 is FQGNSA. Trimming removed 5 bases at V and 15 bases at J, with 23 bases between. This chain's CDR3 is CASSPQTGGSLRYF. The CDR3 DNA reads TGTGCCAGCAGCCCTCAGACAGGAGGGAGTTTACGGTACTTC.

CDR3 sequence: CASSSGTGGLAGANVLTF. DNA for the CDR3: TGCGCCAGCAGCTCAGGGACAGGGGGCTTGGCTGGGGCCAACGTCCTGACTTTC. V usage is TRBV5-1 and J usage is TRBJ2-6, with 12 bases matching TRBD1. After removal of 3 bases from V and 2 bases from J, the junction contained 6 bases not matched to a gene. Germline V CDR1 and CDR2: SGHRS, YFSETQ. The CDR3 has 18 residues.

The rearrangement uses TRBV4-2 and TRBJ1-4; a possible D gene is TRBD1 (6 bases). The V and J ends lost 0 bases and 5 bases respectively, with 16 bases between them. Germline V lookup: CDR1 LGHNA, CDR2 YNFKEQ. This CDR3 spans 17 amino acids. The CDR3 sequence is CASSQEGPGHKNEKLFF. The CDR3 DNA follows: TGTGCCAGCAGCCAAGAGGGACCGGGACACAAGAATGAAAAACTGTTTTTT.

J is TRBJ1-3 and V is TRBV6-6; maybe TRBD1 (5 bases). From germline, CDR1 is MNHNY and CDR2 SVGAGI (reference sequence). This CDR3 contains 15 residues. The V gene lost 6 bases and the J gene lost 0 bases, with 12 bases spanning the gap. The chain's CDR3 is CASSPWGYSGNTIYF. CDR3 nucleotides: TGTGCCAGCAGCCCCTGGGGGTACTCTGGAAACACCATATATTTT.

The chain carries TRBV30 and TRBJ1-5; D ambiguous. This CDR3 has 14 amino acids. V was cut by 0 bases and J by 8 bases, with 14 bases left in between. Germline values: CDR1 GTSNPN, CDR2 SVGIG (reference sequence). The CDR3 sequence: CAWSVLGLAEPQHF. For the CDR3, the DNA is TGTGCCTGGAGTGTACTCGGCTTGGCCGAGCCCCAGCATTTT.

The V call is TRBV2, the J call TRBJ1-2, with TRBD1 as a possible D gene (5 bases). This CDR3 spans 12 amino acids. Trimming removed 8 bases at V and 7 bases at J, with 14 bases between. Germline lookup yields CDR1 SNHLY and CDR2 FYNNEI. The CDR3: CASLQDQGGYTF. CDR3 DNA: TGTGCCAGCTTACAAGACCAGGGTGGCTACACCTTC.

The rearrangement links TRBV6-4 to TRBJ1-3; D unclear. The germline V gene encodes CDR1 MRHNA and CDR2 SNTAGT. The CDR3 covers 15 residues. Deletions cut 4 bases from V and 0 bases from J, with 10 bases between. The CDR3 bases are TGTGCCAGCAGTGTTTACGGAGCCTCTGGAAACACCATATATTTT. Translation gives CASSVYGASGNTIYF.

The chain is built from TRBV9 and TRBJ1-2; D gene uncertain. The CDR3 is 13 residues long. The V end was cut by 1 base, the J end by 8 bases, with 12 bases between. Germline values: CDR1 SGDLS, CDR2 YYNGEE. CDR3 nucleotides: TGTGCCAGCAGCGTATCGGGCCTCGGGGGCTACACCTTC. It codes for CASSVSGLGGYTF.

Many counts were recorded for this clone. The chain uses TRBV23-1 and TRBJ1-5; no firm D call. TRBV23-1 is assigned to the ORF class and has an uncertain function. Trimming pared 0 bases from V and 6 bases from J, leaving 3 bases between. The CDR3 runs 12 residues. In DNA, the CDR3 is TGCGCCAGCAGTCAATCGGGTCAGCCCCAGCATTTT. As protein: CASSQSGQPQHF.

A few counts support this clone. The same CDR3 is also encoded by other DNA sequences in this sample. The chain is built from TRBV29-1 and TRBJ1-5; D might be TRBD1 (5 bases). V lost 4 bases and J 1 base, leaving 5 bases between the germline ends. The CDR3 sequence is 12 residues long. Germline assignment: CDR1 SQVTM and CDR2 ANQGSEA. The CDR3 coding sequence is TGCAGCGTTGGGGGGAGCAATCAGCCCCAGCATTTT. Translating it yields CSVGGSNQPQHF.